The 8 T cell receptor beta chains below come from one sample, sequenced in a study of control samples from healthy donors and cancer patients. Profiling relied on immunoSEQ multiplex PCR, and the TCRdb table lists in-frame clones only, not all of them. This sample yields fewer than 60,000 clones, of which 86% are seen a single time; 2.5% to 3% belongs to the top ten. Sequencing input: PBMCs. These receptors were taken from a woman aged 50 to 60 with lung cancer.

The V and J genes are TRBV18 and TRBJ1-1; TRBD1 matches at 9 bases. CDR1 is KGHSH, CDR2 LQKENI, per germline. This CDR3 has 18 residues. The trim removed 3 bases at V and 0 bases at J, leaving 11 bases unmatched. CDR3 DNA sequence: TGTGCCAGCTCACCTCCAAGGGGGACAGGGACTTTGAACACTGAAGCTTTCTTT. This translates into CASSPPRGTGTLNTEAFF.

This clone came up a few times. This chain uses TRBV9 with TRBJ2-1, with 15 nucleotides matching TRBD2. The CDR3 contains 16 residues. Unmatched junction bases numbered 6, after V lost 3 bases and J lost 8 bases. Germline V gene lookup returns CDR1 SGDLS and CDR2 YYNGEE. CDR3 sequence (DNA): TGTGCCAGCAGCGGCGGACTAGCGGGGGGGCTGGATGAGCAGTTCTTC. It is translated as CASSGGLAGGLDEQFF. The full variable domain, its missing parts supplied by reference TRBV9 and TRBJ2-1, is DSGVTQTPKHLITATGQRVTLRCSPRSGDLSVYWYQQSLDQGLQFLIQYYNGEERAKGNILERFSAQQFPDLHSELNLSSLELGDSALYFCASSGGLAGGLDEQFFGPGTRLTVL.

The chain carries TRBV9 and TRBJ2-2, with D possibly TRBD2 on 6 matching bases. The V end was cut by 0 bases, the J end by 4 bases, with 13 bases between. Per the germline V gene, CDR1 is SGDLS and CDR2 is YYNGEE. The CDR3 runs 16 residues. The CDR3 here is CASSVASGGTTGELFF. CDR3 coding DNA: TGTGCCAGCAGCGTAGCTTCAGGAGGGACCACCGGGGAGCTGTTTTTT.

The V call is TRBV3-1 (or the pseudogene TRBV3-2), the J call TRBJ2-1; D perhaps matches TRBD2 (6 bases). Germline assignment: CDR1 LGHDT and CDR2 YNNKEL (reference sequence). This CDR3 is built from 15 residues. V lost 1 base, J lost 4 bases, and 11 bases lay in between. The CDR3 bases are TGTGCCAGCAGCCAAGCCGTGACTAGTTACAATGAGCAGTTCTTC. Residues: CASSQAVTSYNEQFF.

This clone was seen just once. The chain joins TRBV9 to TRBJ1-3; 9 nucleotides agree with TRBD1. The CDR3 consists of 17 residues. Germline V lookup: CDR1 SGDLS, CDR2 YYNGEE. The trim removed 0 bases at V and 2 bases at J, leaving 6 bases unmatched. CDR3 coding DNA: TGTGCCAGCAGCGTAGTGGGACAGGGCTTTCCTGGAAACACCATATATTTT. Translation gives CASSVVGQGFPGNTIYF.

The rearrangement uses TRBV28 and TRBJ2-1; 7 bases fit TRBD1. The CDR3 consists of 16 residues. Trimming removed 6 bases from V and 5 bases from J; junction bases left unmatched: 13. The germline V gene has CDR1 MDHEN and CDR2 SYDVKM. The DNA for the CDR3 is TGTGCCAGCAGCCCTACTAAGGGACAGATTCACAATGAGCAGTTCTTC. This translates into CASSPTKGQIHNEQFF.

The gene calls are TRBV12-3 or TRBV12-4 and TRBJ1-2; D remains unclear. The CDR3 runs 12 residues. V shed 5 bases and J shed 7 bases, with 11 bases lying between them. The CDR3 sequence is CASSAQRTGYTF. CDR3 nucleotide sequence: TGTGCCAGCAGTGCACAGAGAACTGGCTACACCTTC.

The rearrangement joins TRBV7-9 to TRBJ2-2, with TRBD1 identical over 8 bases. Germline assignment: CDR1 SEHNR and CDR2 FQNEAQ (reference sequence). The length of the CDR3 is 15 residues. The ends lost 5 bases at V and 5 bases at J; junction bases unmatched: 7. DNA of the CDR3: TGTGCCAGCAGCCGGACAGGGCAGGGGACCGGGGAGCTGTTTTTT. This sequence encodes CASSRTGQGTGELFF.